This record looks at one T cell receptor (beta chain) sequence and its context. The antigen remains undetermined. The data originate from a study of cytotoxic CD8 clonotypes in ibrutinib-treated CLL. For the study at large: Response samples were taken after a median of approximately 11 months on treatment, range 6 to 36. Study-level results: At progression, clonality fell back toward baseline after rising at ibrutinib response. Baseline clonality, above age-matched healthy donor levels, tracked circulating CD8+ T-cell counts. Sustained-remission and progressing patients diverged in sampling times.

The table came from immunoSEQ multiplex PCR; TCRdb's copy has only in-frame clones and leaves some out. The profile shows about 50,000 clones, over 80% of them singletons. The CDR3 runs 14 residues. J was trimmed by 3 bases and V by 3 bases; bases with no gene match: 3. Germline CDR1 is KGHSH and CDR2 is LQKENI. Sequenced here: PBMCs, sampled after 24 months of ibrutinib treatment. The clonotype originates from a human donor with chronic lymphocytic leukemia. V usage is TRBV18 and J usage is TRBJ2-7; 9 nucleotides align to TRBD2. For the CDR3, the DNA is TGTGCCAGCTCACCTGGGACTAGCCGCTACGAGCAGTACTTC. Translated, it gives CASSPGTSRYEQYF.